Below, 26 T cell receptor beta chains from the same sample are listed, as sequenced in a study of blood T cell repertoires in COVID-19. Measured with immunoSEQ multiplex PCR; TCRdb has only the in-frame clones, and not every one. The sample comprises 50,000 to 65,000 clones, roughly 86% of which are singletons, and roughly 0.94% rests with the top ten. Sequences were obtained from peripheral blood. The origin of the receptors is a man in his sixties or seventies with acute or convalescent COVID-19.

V is TRBV28 and J is TRBJ1-3; no definite D call. There are 12 residues in the CDR3. Looked up from germline, CDR1 is MDHEN and CDR2 is SYDVKM. Trimming took off 8 bases at V and 4 bases at J, with 9 bases between the two ends. CDR3 in DNA: TGTGCCAGCCGGGTCTCGGGAAACACCATATATTTT. As protein: CASRVSGNTIYF.

The chain couples TRBV11-2 to TRBJ2-5; 9 bases agree with TRBD2. V gave up 6 bases and J gave up 5 bases; unmatched junction bases: 10. CDR1 and CDR2 from the germline V gene are SGHAT and FQNNGV. This CDR3 contains 15 residues. DNA for the CDR3: TGTGCCAGCAGGGGGGCGGGAGGGCCTTTGGAGACCCAGTACTTC. This codes for CASRGAGGPLETQYF. Variable domain in full (rest from reference TRBV11-2 and TRBJ2-5): EAGVAQSPRYKIIEKRQSVAFWCNPISGHATLYWYQQILGQGPKLLIQFQNNGVVDDSQLPKDRFSAERLKGVDSTLKIQPAKLEDSAVYLCASRGAGGPLETQYFGPGTRLLVL.

The chain joins TRBV15 to TRBJ2-3, with 8 bases lining up with TRBD1. V was pared by 6 bases and J by 6 bases, with 5 bases of the junction left unmatched. Germline CDR1 LNHNV, CDR2 YYDKDF (reference sequence). This CDR3 spans 13 amino acids. The CDR3 bases are TGTGCCACCAGAGGACAGGGACAGGATACGCAGTATTTT. It is translated as CATRGQGQDTQYF.

The chain employs TRBV3-1 (or the pseudogene TRBV3-2) and TRBJ1-2; maybe TRBD1 (6 bases). CDR1 is LGHDT and CDR2 is YNNKEL in the germline V gene (reference sequence). The CDR3 totals 17 residues. V shed 0 bases and J shed 0 bases, with 14 bases lying between them. CDR3 sequence: CASSQEVGRGTNYGYTF. As DNA, the CDR3 is TGTGCCAGCAGCCAAGAGGTGGGCAGGGGTACTAACTATGGCTACACCTTC.

The chain recombines TRBV10-2 with TRBJ2-7; TRBD1 matches 7 bases. CDR3 length: 16 residues. Germline CDR1 and CDR2: WSHSY and SAAADI. Trimming removed 0 bases from V and 4 bases from J; junction bases left unmatched: 9. CDR3 nucleotides: TGCGCCAGCAGTGAGTCCGATTGGGACAGAAGATACGAGCAGTACTTC. This translates into CASSESDWDRRYEQYF.

This clone came up a few times. V usage is TRBV5-1 and J usage is TRBJ2-7, with 7 nucleotides matching TRBD2. The CDR3 runs to 15 residues. Germline CDR1 SGHRS, CDR2 YFSETQ. J was trimmed by 9 bases and V by 0 bases; bases with no gene match: 12. The CDR3 region is CASSLGLSAGEAQYF. In DNA form, the CDR3 reads TGCGCCAGCAGCTTGGGTCTCTCGGCGGGAGAGGCGCAGTACTTC.

The gene calls are TRBV3-1 (or the pseudogene TRBV3-2) and TRBJ1-6; 8 bases are shared with TRBD1. V was clipped by 3 bases and J by 8 bases; unmatched bases: 12. The CDR3 totals 17 residues. In germline, CDR1 is LGHDT, CDR2 YNNKEL (reference sequence). DNA of the CDR3: TGTGCCAGCAGCCACGCCAGTTGGGGACAGGATGATTCACCCCTCCACTTT. It specifies CASSHASWGQDDSPLHF.

Only a few counts were recorded for this clone. The CDR3 sequence is CASSLGGRGSSYNSPLHF. In DNA form, the CDR3 reads TGTGCCAGCAGCTTAGGGGGCAGGGGGAGCTCCTATAATTCACCCCTCCACTTT. The chain couples TRBV7-9 to TRBJ1-6; 7 nucleotides match TRBD1. Germline values: CDR1 SEHNR, CDR2 FQNEAQ (reference sequence). There are 18 residues in the CDR3. J gave up 0 bases and V 1 base, and 6 bases lay outside the gene matches.

The chain links TRBV19 to TRBJ1-1, with a weak D call TRBD1 (6 bases). This CDR3 is built from 11 residues. V lost 5 bases and J 8 bases, leaving 9 bases between the germline ends. Germline values: CDR1 LNHDA, CDR2 SQIVND (reference sequence). The CDR3 nucleotides read TGTGCCAGTAGTGACAGGATAGAAGCTTTCTTT. This encodes CASSDRIEAFF.

The rearrangement links TRBV14 to TRBJ2-7; 7 nucleotides match TRBD2. Germline V gene sequence: CDR1 SGHDN, CDR2 FVKESK. J lost 0 bases, V lost 2 bases, and 10 bases had no gene match. The CDR3 covers 17 residues. CDR3 nucleotides: TGTGCCAGCAGCCAAACCCCAAGGAAGCGGGACTCCTACGAGCAGTACTTC. This encodes CASSQTPRKRDSYEQYF.

The genes are TRBV11-2 and TRBJ1-1; D is undetermined. The ends were cut back, 2 bases at V and 5 bases at J, with 6 bases in the middle. The CDR3 is 12 residues long. Germline CDR1 SGHAT, CDR2 FQNNGV. The CDR3 region is CASSLILTEAFF. In nucleotides, the CDR3 is TGTGCCAGCAGCTTAATTCTGACTGAAGCTTTCTTT.

The chain combines TRBV5-1 with TRBJ2-3, with D tentatively TRBD1 (6 bases). CDR1 is SGHRS and CDR2 is YFSETQ in the germline V gene. The ends were cut back, 4 bases at V and 2 bases at J, with 14 bases in the middle. The CDR3 runs to 15 residues. The CDR3, as DNA: TGCGCCAGCAGCACAGAGGGGGACGCCACAGATACGCAGTATTTT. Encoded protein: CASSTEGDATDTQYF.

The V call is TRBV19, the J call TRBJ2-6; a weak D match, TRBD1 (6 bases). This CDR3 contains 15 residues. CDR1 and CDR2 from the germline V gene are LNHDA and SQIVND (reference sequence). Trimming stripped 6 bases from V and 3 bases from J, with 12 bases between. The CDR3, as DNA: TGTGCCAGTAGGGACAGACCCGGTGGGGCCAACGTCCTGACTTTC. Encoded protein: CASRDRPGGANVLTF.

V usage is TRBV7-9 and J usage is TRBJ2-2; the match to TRBD1 covers 8 bases. Losses at the gene ends were 7 bases for V and 7 bases for J; bases not matched to a gene: 5. The CDR3 consists of 13 residues. Germline values: CDR1 SEHNR, CDR2 FQNEAQ (reference sequence). In DNA, the CDR3 is TGTGCCAGCAAGCAGGGGGCTGGCGGGGAGCTGTTTTTT. Translating it yields CASKQGAGGELFF.

The chain combines TRBV5-4 with TRBJ2-3; tentatively, D is TRBD2 (5 bases). CDR3 length equals 13 residues. Looked up from germline, CDR1 is SGHNT and CDR2 is YYREEE (reference sequence). Between the trimmed V and J ends, which lost 6 bases and 1 base, there was a span of 9 bases. The DNA of the CDR3 is TGTGCCAGCAATTTGAGGGGCACAGATACGCAGTATTTT. Translating it yields CASNLRGTDTQYF.

In DNA form, the CDR3 reads TGTGCCATCAGTGAGTCTGGGGCATTAAGCAATCAGCCCCAGCATTTT. Encoded protein: CAISESGALSNQPQHF. V is TRBV10-3 and J is TRBJ1-5; a possible D gene is TRBD1 (5 bases). This CDR3 spans 16 amino acids. Trimming removed 0 bases at V and 1 base at J, with 10 bases between. Germline-derived CDR1 and CDR2 are ENHRY and SYGVKD.

The genes are TRBV5-1 and TRBJ1-6; D not resolved. The CDR3 runs to 15 residues. The V and J ends lost 0 bases and 6 bases respectively, with 10 bases between them. Per germline, CDR1 SGHRS and CDR2 YFSETQ. CDR3 residues: CASSLVSGGNSPLHF. The DNA for the CDR3 is TGCGCCAGCAGCTTGGTCTCGGGTGGTAATTCACCCCTCCACTTT.

CDR3 DNA: TGTGCCAGTAAAACTAGCTTGGCCGGGGAGCTGTTTTTT. Its translation is CASKTSLAGELFF. The rearrangement links TRBV19 to TRBJ2-2, with D possibly matching TRBD2 (6 bases). Germline-derived CDR1 and CDR2 are LNHDA and SQIVND (reference sequence). The CDR3 has 13 amino acids. V was clipped by 7 bases and J by 6 bases, with 12 bases between them. The entire variable domain, with the rest obtained from reference TRBV19 and TRBJ2-2, is as follows: DGGITQSPKYLFRKEGQNVTLSCEQNLNHDAMYWYRQDPGQGLRLIYYSQIVNDFQKGDIAEGYSVSREKKESFPLTVTSAQKNPTAFYLCASKTSLAGELFFGEGSRLTVL.

The CDR3 sequence is CRALNYEQYF. For the CDR3, the DNA is TGCAGAGCCTTAAATTACGAGCAGTACTTC. The chain has TRBV20-1 and TRBJ2-7; D call uncertain. In germline, CDR1 is DFQATT, CDR2 SNEGSKA (reference sequence). This CDR3 is built from 10 residues.

This chain links TRBV11-3 with TRBJ2-7, with TRBD2 matching over 10 bases. J was trimmed by 6 bases and V by 5 bases; bases with no gene match: 13. The CDR3 has 16 amino acids. Germline values: CDR1 SGHNT, CDR2 YENEEA. This CDR3 is CASSTSGLADILEQYF. The CDR3 bases are TGTGCCAGCAGCACTTCCGGACTAGCGGACATTCTCGAGCAGTACTTC.

The gene calls are TRBV25-1 and TRBJ2-5, with D maybe TRBD2 (6 bases). V gave up 5 bases and J gave up 4 bases, with 20 bases separating them. Germline V gene sequence: CDR1 MGHDK, CDR2 SYGVNS. The CDR3 spans 16 residues. CDR3 region: CASSPPSGGVRETQYF. CDR3 coding DNA: TGTGCCAGCAGTCCCCCCTCAGGAGGGGTTCGAGAGACCCAGTACTTC.

This clone was recorded once. V is TRBV7-9 and J is TRBJ2-2; D is ambiguous. The germline CDR1 and CDR2 sequences are SEHNR and FQNEAQ (reference sequence). CDR3 size: 16 residues. Trimming shortened V by 4 bases and J by 5 bases, and 17 bases separated the two germline ends. The CDR3 DNA is TGTGCCAGCAGCTCGCCTAGTACCTTAGGAACCGGGGAGCTGTTTTTT. This codes for CASSSPSTLGTGELFF.

CDR3 sequence: CASSLATGEYGYTF. In nucleotides, the CDR3 is TGTGCCAGCAGTTTAGCGACAGGGGAGTATGGCTACACCTTC. The V call is TRBV28, the J call TRBJ1-2; 8 bases map to TRBD1. The CDR3 runs 14 residues. The germline V gene encodes CDR1 MDHEN and CDR2 SYDVKM. V lost 2 bases to trimming and J lost 5 bases; unmatched junction nucleotides: 4.

The V gene is TRBV6-8, the J gene TRBJ1-4, with D possibly being TRBD1 (6 bases). V lost 5 bases to trimming and J lost 1 base, with 14 bases between them. CDR1 is MNHGY and CDR2 is SAAAGT in the germline V gene. The CDR3 spans 16 residues. Here the CDR3 reads CASSRPRGRTNEKLFF. As DNA, the CDR3 is TGTGCCAGCAGTCGCCCTAGGGGGAGAACTAATGAAAAACTGTTTTTT.

The CDR3: CASSQLISYSYEQYF. The CDR3 coding sequence is TGCGCCAGCAGCCAACTAATTTCATACTCCTACGAGCAGTACTTC. This rearrangement joins TRBV4-1 to TRBJ2-7, with D uncertain. V was trimmed by 2 bases and J by 0 bases, leaving 11 bases between them. Germline CDR1 is MGHRA and CDR2 is YSYEKL. The CDR3 length is 15 residues.

This chain uses TRBV9 with TRBJ2-1; 8 nucleotides line up with TRBD2. The CDR3 is 17 amino acids. V was clipped by 1 base and J by 7 bases; unmatched bases: 13. The germline V gene encodes CDR1 SGDLS and CDR2 YYNGEE. CDR3 sequence reads: CASSVNPLGGGYNEQFF. CDR3 nucleotides: TGTGCCAGCAGCGTAAACCCTCTAGGCGGGGGGTATAATGAGCAGTTCTTC.